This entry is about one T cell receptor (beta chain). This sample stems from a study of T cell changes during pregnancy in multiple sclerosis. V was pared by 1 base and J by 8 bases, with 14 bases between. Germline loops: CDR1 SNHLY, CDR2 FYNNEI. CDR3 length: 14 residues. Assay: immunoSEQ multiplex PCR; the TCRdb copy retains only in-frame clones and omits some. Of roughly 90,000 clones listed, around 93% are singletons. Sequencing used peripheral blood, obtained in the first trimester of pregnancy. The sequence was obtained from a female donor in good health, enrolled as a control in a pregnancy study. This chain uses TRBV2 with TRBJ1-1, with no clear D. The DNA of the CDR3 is TGTGCCAGCAGTGAAGGCAGTCTCAGGTCGGAAGCTTTCTTT. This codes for CASSEGSLRSEAFF.